What follows describes a single TCR beta chain. As yet, its antigen is unknown. The data originate from a study of OX40 agonist ivuxolimab in advanced cancers. General study findings and limits: Still undetermined is the antigen specificity of the expanded peripheral T cells. Relatively little clonal expansion, among the lowest observed, appeared in partial responders at 0.1-3.0 mg/kg.

CDR1 is LNHNV, CDR2 YYDKDF, per germline (reference sequence). This CDR3 has 14 residues. The method was immunoSEQ multiplex PCR; TCRdb's version includes in-frame clones alone and lacks a portion of them. The sample contains over 55,000 clones, about 82% of which appear only once. Sequencing used CD4+ or CD8+ T cells sorted from blood, obtained in a trial of the OX40 agonist ivuxolimab. This chain joins TRBV15 and TRBJ2-5, with a possible D match to TRBD1 (5 bases). The J call is in doubt because the DNA end fits TRBJ2-7 better. The receptor was isolated from an adult with an advanced solid tumor such as melanoma, head and neck, liver or kidney cancer. The chain's CDR3 is CATSRGQGLNEQYF. CDR3 DNA sequence: TGTGCCACCAGCAGAGGGCAGGGTCTCAACGAGCAGTACTTC.